The clone carrying this T cell receptor (beta chain) was detected only a few times. Its antigen remains unidentified. The data derive from a study of cytomegalovirus exposure and HLA in healthy donors. The study, taken as a whole, reports: In presence/absence analyses, roughly uniform sequencing depth across donors was assumed. Data from an earlier analysis indicated that most TCR beta V segments were productive either about 87% or about 30% of the time. It was approximately 170 TCR beta chains that were listed as cytomegalovirus-associated.

The PCR used 60 Vbeta and 13 Jbeta primers. The assay was immunoSEQ multiplex PCR, and TCRdb's table has in-frame clones only and misses some. The sample lists about 180,000 clones, more than 60% seen once, with less than 1.5% in the top ten. CDR3 length: 15 residues. After removal of 2 bases from V and 7 bases from J, the junction contained 13 bases not matched to a gene. Germline V CDR1 and CDR2: GTSNPN, SVGIG (reference sequence). The specimen was PBMCs. The chain links TRBV30 to TRBJ2-7, with 8 bases fitting TRBD2. The receptor was derived from a man younger than 35 in good health and CMV-seronegative. DNA for the CDR3: TGTGCCTGGAGTTCACCCGCTATCCGGGGGGGAGAGCAGTACTTC. It codes for CAWSSPAIRGGEQYF.